This TCR beta chain was recorded in a study of blood T cell repertoires in COVID-19. Under the authors' procedure: Amplification of reference gene primers provided the estimated nucleated cell counts. The repertoire was sequenced with immunoSEQ multiplex PCR; TCRdb's copy has only in-frame clones and lacks some. The V and J calls and the clone size are those of that table, but D and trimming were determined from the DNA. The sample shows 200,000 to 250,000 clones, approximately 90% of them seen only once. Germline CDR1 reads MDHEN; CDR2 reads SYDVKM. There are 14 residues in the CDR3. Trimming left V 6 bases short and J 5 bases short, with 16 bases between.

The specimen sequenced was peripheral blood. The sequence derives from a man aged 25-40 years with acute or convalescent COVID-19. The V and J genes are TRBV28 and TRBJ1-2; the D gene is possibly TRBD1 (5 bases). CDR3 sequence: CASSLVGGGYGYTF. As DNA, the CDR3 is TGTGCCAGCAGCCTTGTCGGGGGAGGGTATGGCTACACCTTC.